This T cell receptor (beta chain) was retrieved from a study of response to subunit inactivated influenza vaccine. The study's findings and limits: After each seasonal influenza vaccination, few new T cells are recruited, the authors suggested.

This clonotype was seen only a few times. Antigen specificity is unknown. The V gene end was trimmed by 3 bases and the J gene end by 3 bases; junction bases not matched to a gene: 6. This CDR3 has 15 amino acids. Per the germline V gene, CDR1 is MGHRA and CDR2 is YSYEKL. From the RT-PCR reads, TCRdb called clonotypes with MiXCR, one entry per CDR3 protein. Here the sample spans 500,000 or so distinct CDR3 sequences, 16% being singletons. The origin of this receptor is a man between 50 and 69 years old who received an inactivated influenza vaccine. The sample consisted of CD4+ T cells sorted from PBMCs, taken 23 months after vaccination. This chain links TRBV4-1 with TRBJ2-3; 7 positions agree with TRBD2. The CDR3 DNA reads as TGCGCCAGCAGCCAGATCGGGGGGACGACAGATACGCAGTATTTT. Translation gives CASSQIGGTTDTQYF.